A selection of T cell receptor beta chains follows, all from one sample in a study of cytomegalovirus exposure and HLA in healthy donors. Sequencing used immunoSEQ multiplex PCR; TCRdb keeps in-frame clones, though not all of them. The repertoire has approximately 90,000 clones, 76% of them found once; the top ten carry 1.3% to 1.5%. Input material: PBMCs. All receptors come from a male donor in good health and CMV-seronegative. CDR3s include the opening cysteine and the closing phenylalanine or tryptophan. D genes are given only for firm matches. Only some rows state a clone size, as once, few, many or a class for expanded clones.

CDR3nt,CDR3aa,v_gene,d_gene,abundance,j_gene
TGTGCCAGCAGCTTGGGAGAACAGCCCCAGCATTTT,CASSLGEQPQHF,TRBV5-4,.,.,TRBJ1-5
TGTGCCAGCAGTGAGGCTAGGGGCACTGAAGCTTTCTTT,CASSEARGTEAFF,TRBV6-1,.,few,TRBJ1-1
TGTGCCAGCAGCCCGCCAGGTTCTGAAAAACTGTTTTTT,CASSPPGSEKLFF,TRBV11-2,.,.,TRBJ1-4
TGTGCCATCGCAACATACGAAAGCACTGAAGCTTTCTTT,CAIATYESTEAFF,TRBV10-3,.,once,TRBJ1-1
TGTGCCAGCAGTCCAGCGGGGACGATAACCGGGGAGCTGTTTTTT,CASSPAGTITGELFF,TRBV6-5,TRBD2,few,TRBJ2-2
TGTGCCAGTAGTATAGCCCGGGACAACTATGGAAACACCATATATTTT,CASSIARDNYGNTIYF,TRBV19,.,.,TRBJ1-3
TGTGCCAGCAGCGTAGAGGCAGGGGGCGCAGAGTACTTC,CASSVEAGGAEYF,TRBV9,TRBD1,.,TRBJ2-7
TGTGCCAGCTCACTGGGACAGAACACTGAAGCTTTCTTT,CASSLGQNTEAFF,TRBV18,.,once,TRBJ1-1
TGCGCCAGCAGTGATGGCAGGGCTTTGTCACCCCTCCACTTT,CASSDGRALSPLHF,TRBV10-1,.,.,TRBJ1-6
TGTGCCAGCAGCGCGAGAGGATACCAAGAGACCCAGTACTTC,CASSARGYQETQYF,TRBV9,.,.,TRBJ2-5
TGTGCCAGCAGCCCCTGGGCGGACAGGGTCTACACTGAAGCTTTCTTT,CASSPWADRVYTEAFF,TRBV7-2,TRBD1,.,TRBJ1-1
TGTGCCAGCAGTGAAACACGGACTAGACCCGAGCAGTACTTC,CASSETRTRPEQYF,TRBV6-1,TRBD2,.,TRBJ2-7
TGTGCCAGCTCGCCGGGACAAAGGACTGAAGCTTTCTTT,CASSPGQRTEAFF,TRBV18,.,.,TRBJ1-1
TGTGCCATCAGCGCCCGAGCAGGCATGAACACTGAAGCTTTCTTT,CAISARAGMNTEAFF,TRBV10-3,.,.,TRBJ1-1
TGTGCCAGCAGTTTAGGGACAGGGGGTACCGAGCAGTACTTC,CASSLGTGGTEQYF,TRBV27,TRBD1,.,TRBJ2-7
TGTGCCAGCAGCTTTGACAGGAGCACAGATACGCAGTATTTT,CASSFDRSTDTQYF,TRBV7-3,.,.,TRBJ2-3
TGTGCCAGCTCACCGGTAGCAGGGGTTAGAACTGAAGCTTTCTTT,CASSPVAGVRTEAFF,TRBV18,.,.,TRBJ1-1
TGTGCCAGCAGCCCCAGGTCCTTACTTAACACCGGGGAGCTGTTTTTT,CASSPRSLLNTGELFF,TRBV27,.,.,TRBJ2-2
TGTGCCAGCAGCGGCGGGACAGAATCTGCAACTAATGAAAAACTGTTTTTT,CASSGGTESATNEKLFF,TRBV9,TRBD1,once,TRBJ1-4
TGTGCCACCCGGGGGGGGCTAGGCACTGAAGCTTTCTTT,CATRGGLGTEAFF,TRBV25-1,.,.,TRBJ1-1
TGTGCCAGCAGCCCTGTCGCGGGAGGTGCCTACGAGCAGTACTTC,CASSPVAGGAYEQYF,TRBV5-4,TRBD2,.,TRBJ2-7
TGTGCCTGGGGACAGGGCAGGCCAACTGAAGCTTTCTTT,CAWGQGRPTEAFF,TRBV30,TRBD1,.,TRBJ1-1
TGTGCCAGCAGCTACACCGGTGGGACAGGGGTCTACGAGCAGTACTTC,CASSYTGGTGVYEQYF,TRBV6-6,TRBD1,once,TRBJ2-7
TGTGCCAGTAGTATTGGGGGAGGGGTCCGCACTGAAGCTTTCTTT,CASSIGGGVRTEAFF,TRBV19,.,.,TRBJ1-1
TGTGCCAGCAGCTTAGGGGGCAAGAACACTGAAGCTTTCTTT,CASSLGGKNTEAFF,TRBV11-3,.,.,TRBJ1-1
TGCGCCAGCAGCACTGCCCCAACAGGGGGCAGGACCTACGAGCAGTACTTC,CASSTAPTGGRTYEQYF,TRBV5-1,TRBD1,.,TRBJ2-7
TGTGCCAGCAGCTTGGGACAGGCTCGATTGTATGGCTACACCTTC,CASSLGQARLYGYTF,TRBV7-2,TRBD1,.,TRBJ1-2
TGTGCCAGCAGTGATTTATCCCAGGGGGACTACAATGAGCAGTTCTTC,CASSDLSQGDYNEQFF,TRBV2,TRBD1,.,TRBJ2-1
TGTGCCAGTAGTATAGTTTCAGGGGTTGCCTACAATGAGCAGTTCTTC,CASSIVSGVAYNEQFF,TRBV19,.,.,TRBJ2-1
TGTGCCAGCACCGCGGGAACCTACGAGCAGTACTTC,CASTAGTYEQYF,TRBV7-9,.,.,TRBJ2-7
TGTGCCAGCTCACCTTCCCCCAGCGGGGGGCCCAATGAGCAGTTCTTC,CASSPSPSGGPNEQFF,TRBV18,TRBD2,.,TRBJ2-1
TGTGCCAGCAGCTACAGGGGGCCCCCTGACTATGGCTACACCTTC,CASSYRGPPDYGYTF,TRBV6-5,TRBD1,.,TRBJ1-2
TGTGCCACCAGCAGAGTAGGGCAGGGTTCCGACGAGCAGTACTTC,CATSRVGQGSDEQYF,TRBV15,.,.,TRBJ2-7
TGTGCCAGCAGCTTATCGTCGTTCTCCGGGGGAGGGTGGAACAATGAGCAGTTCTTC,CASSLSSFSGGGWNNEQFF,TRBV11-2,TRBD2,once,TRBJ2-1
TGTGCTAGTGGTTTGTCCGGCGGTGCGGCTTTCTTT,CASGLSGGAAFF,TRBV12-5,.,.,TRBJ1-1
TGTGCCAGCAGTGAAGGGAGGCTAGAGGCCAAAAACATTCAGTACTTC,CASSEGRLEAKNIQYF,TRBV2,.,.,TRBJ2-4
TGTGCCAGCATCCACCTACAGGGGGACAGGGGCTGGGATTCACCCCTCCACTTT,CASIHLQGDRGWDSPLHF,TRBV28,TRBD1,few,TRBJ1-6
TGTGCCAGCACCCCTCCCGGGACAGCCTCTGAAAAACTGTTTTTT,CASTPPGTASEKLFF,TRBV6-1,TRBD1,few,TRBJ1-4
TGTGCCAGCAGCCAAGAACCCAGGGGGAACTATGGCTACACCTTC,CASSQEPRGNYGYTF,TRBV14,TRBD1,.,TRBJ1-2
TGTGCCAGCAGGTTCGCAGGTTTCGAGCAGTACTTC,CASRFAGFEQYF,TRBV2,.,.,TRBJ2-7
TGCGCCAGCAGCCTACTGTCGACAGGTAAGGGGACTGAAGCTTTCTTT,CASSLLSTGKGTEAFF,TRBV4-1,.,few,TRBJ1-1
TGCGCCAGCAGCTTCTCATTTGGACAGGGGCTCGCCGGGGAGCTGTTTTTT,CASSFSFGQGLAGELFF,TRBV5-1,TRBD1,.,TRBJ2-2
TGTGCCAGTAGTATAGAAGGGAGGAACATTCAGTACTTC,CASSIEGRNIQYF,TRBV19,.,once,TRBJ2-4
TGTGCCAGCAAGGTCCCGGGGGCACCAGGGGGAAACACTGAAGCTTTCTTT,CASKVPGAPGGNTEAFF,TRBV28,TRBD1,.,TRBJ1-1
TGTGCCAGCAGCCCTGCAACTCAGGGTGAGAACACTGAAGCTTTCTTT,CASSPATQGENTEAFF,TRBV4-2,.,few,TRBJ1-1
TGTGCCAGCAGCTTACCAGGCTCTGGAAACACCATATATTTT,CASSLPGSGNTIYF,TRBV7-9,.,.,TRBJ1-3
TGTGCCAGCAGTTACAAGAAGACAGGCAATCAGCCCCAGCATTTT,CASSYKKTGNQPQHF,TRBV6-5,.,.,TRBJ1-5
TGTGCCAGCACCGACCGGTTCAGGACAAATTCACCCCTCCACTTT,CASTDRFRTNSPLHF,TRBV6-6,.,.,TRBJ1-6
TGCGCCAGCAGCCAGGAAGGGACTAGCGGGTACGAGCAGTACTTC,CASSQEGTSGYEQYF,TRBV4-1,TRBD2,few,TRBJ2-7
TGTGCCAGTAGTATAGACAGGGGGGTAGCAGATACGCAGTATTTT,CASSIDRGVADTQYF,TRBV19,.,.,TRBJ2-3